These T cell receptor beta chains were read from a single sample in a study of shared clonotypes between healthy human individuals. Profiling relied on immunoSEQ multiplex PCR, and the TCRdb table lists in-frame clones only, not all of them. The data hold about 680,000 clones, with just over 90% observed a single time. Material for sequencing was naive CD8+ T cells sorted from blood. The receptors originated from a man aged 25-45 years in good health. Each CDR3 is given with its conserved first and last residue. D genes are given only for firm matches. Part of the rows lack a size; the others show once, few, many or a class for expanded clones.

CDR3 protein: CASSFFAQETQYF
CDR3 DNA: TGTGCCAGCAGCTTTTTTGCCCAAGAGACCCAGTACTTC
V gene: TRBV7-9
D gene: NA
J gene: TRBJ2-5
clone size: NA

CDR3 protein: CASTSGATNEKLFF
CDR3 DNA: TGTGCCAGCACTTCGGGGGCAACTAATGAAAAACTGTTTTTT
V gene: TRBV27
D gene: NA
J gene: TRBJ1-4
clone size: NA

CDR3 protein: CASSEVGNSYEQYF
CDR3 DNA: TGTGCCAGCAGTGAAGTTGGCAACTCCTACGAGCAGTACTTC
V gene: TRBV6-1
D gene: NA
J gene: TRBJ2-7
clone size: NA

CDR3 protein: CASSLEPGGYGYTF
CDR3 DNA: TGTGCCAGCAGCCTGGAGCCGGGGGGCTATGGCTACACCTTC
V gene: TRBV7-3
D gene: NA
J gene: TRBJ1-2
clone size: NA

CDR3 protein: CASSEGLKKLFF
CDR3 DNA: TGTGCCAGCAGTGAAGGGCTAAAAAAACTGTTTTTT
V gene: TRBV6-1
D gene: NA
J gene: TRBJ1-4
clone size: NA

CDR3 protein: CASSLGDRVYGYTF
CDR3 DNA: TGTGCCAGCAGCTTAGGGGACAGGGTTTATGGCTACACCTTC
V gene: TRBV7-9
D gene: TRBD1
J gene: TRBJ1-2
clone size: NA

CDR3 protein: CASRQGGTEAFF
CDR3 DNA: TGTGCCAGTAGACAGGGTGGCACTGAAGCTTTCTTT
V gene: TRBV19
D gene: NA
J gene: TRBJ1-1
clone size: NA

CDR3 protein: CASSGEGNYEQYF
CDR3 DNA: TGTGCCAGCAGTGGTGAGGGAAACTACGAGCAGTACTTC
V gene: TRBV2
D gene: NA
J gene: TRBJ2-7
clone size: NA

CDR3 protein: CASSRGAGLPGEQFF
CDR3 DNA: TGTGCCAGCAGCCGTGGAGCGGGCTTGCCCGGTGAGCAGTTCTTC
V gene: TRBV5-6
D gene: NA
J gene: TRBJ2-1
clone size: NA

CDR3 protein: CASSIDSGTLPGQFF
CDR3 DNA: TGTGCCAGTAGTATAGATAGCGGGACTCTACCCGGGCAGTTCTTC
V gene: TRBV19
D gene: TRBD2
J gene: TRBJ2-1
clone size: NA

CDR3 protein: CASSASGGLLSYEQYF
CDR3 DNA: TGTGCCAGCAGTGCTTCCGGGGGGCTACTATCCTACGAGCAGTACTTC
V gene: TRBV27
D gene: NA
J gene: TRBJ2-7
clone size: NA

CDR3 protein: CASSAWGTSGQETQYF
CDR3 DNA: TGCGCCAGCAGCGCATGGGGGACTAGCGGCCAAGAGACCCAGTACTTC
V gene: TRBV10-2
D gene: TRBD2
J gene: TRBJ2-5
clone size: NA

CDR3 protein: CASSPPTSGEQYF
CDR3 DNA: TGTGCCAGCAGCCCCCCAACTAGCGGGGAGCAGTACTTC
V gene: TRBV11-2
D gene: TRBD2
J gene: TRBJ2-7
clone size: NA

CDR3 protein: CASSLGAGSGETQYF
CDR3 DNA: TGTGCCAGCAGCCTAGGAGCGGGGAGCGGGGAGACCCAGTACTTC
V gene: TRBV7-8
D gene: TRBD2
J gene: TRBJ2-5
clone size: NA

CDR3 protein: CASSSTSGLYEQYF
CDR3 DNA: TGTGCCAGCAGTTCGACTAGCGGGCTCTACGAGCAGTACTTC
V gene: TRBV27
D gene: TRBD2
J gene: TRBJ2-7
clone size: NA

CDR3 protein: CASTLYYEQYF
CDR3 DNA: TGTGCCAGCACCCTATACTACGAGCAGTACTTC
V gene: TRBV11-3
D gene: NA
J gene: TRBJ2-7
clone size: NA

CDR3 protein: CSAAATGQGDPYEQYF
CDR3 DNA: TGCAGCGCCGCAGCAACGGGACAGGGGGATCCCTACGAGCAGTACTTC
V gene: TRBV29-1
D gene: TRBD1
J gene: TRBJ2-7
clone size: NA

CDR3 protein: CASGAPSGNTIYF
CDR3 DNA: TGTGCCAGCGGGGCACCCTCTGGAAACACCATATATTTT
V gene: TRBV28
D gene: NA
J gene: TRBJ1-3
clone size: NA

CDR3 protein: CASSQDRSSEQYF
CDR3 DNA: TGCGCCAGCAGCCAAGATCGGTCCAGCGAGCAGTACTTC
V gene: TRBV4-3
D gene: NA
J gene: TRBJ2-7
clone size: NA

CDR3 protein: CASSQESGMEFVTQYF
CDR3 DNA: TGCGCCAGCAGCCAAGAATCGGGGATGGAGTTCGTTACGCAGTATTTT
V gene: TRBV4-1
D gene: NA
J gene: TRBJ2-3
clone size: NA

CDR3 protein: CASSPVAGVKYNEQFF
CDR3 DNA: TGTGCCAGCAGTCCCGTAGCGGGAGTGAAGTACAATGAGCAGTTCTTC
V gene: TRBV27
D gene: TRBD2
J gene: TRBJ2-1
clone size: NA

CDR3 protein: CASSLVPGDDEQYF
CDR3 DNA: TGCGCCAGCAGCTTGGTTCCGGGAGACGACGAGCAGTACTTC
V gene: TRBV5-1
D gene: NA
J gene: TRBJ2-7
clone size: NA

CDR3 protein: CASSPGTHYEQYF
CDR3 DNA: TGTGCCAGCAGCCCCGGGACTCACTACGAGCAGTACTTC
V gene: TRBV7-9
D gene: NA
J gene: TRBJ2-7
clone size: once

CDR3 protein: CASSGPGEGTEAFF
CDR3 DNA: TGTGCCAGCAGTGGGCCAGGGGAGGGCACTGAAGCTTTCTTT
V gene: TRBV2
D gene: NA
J gene: TRBJ1-1
clone size: NA

CDR3 protein: CASSLVEAAQETQYF
CDR3 DNA: TGTGCCAGCAGCTTAGTGGAGGCGGCGCAAGAGACCCAGTACTTC
V gene: TRBV7-9
D gene: NA
J gene: TRBJ2-5
clone size: NA

CDR3 protein: CASSQDNGPGDTIYF
CDR3 DNA: TGCGCCAGCAGCCAAGATAATGGGCCGGGGGACACCATATATTTT
V gene: TRBV4-3
D gene: NA
J gene: TRBJ1-3
clone size: NA

CDR3 protein: CASSLGGEAGSHGYTF
CDR3 DNA: TGTGCCAGCAGCTTAGGCGGGGAAGCCGGATCGCATGGCTACACCTTC
V gene: TRBV13
D gene: NA
J gene: TRBJ1-2
clone size: NA

CDR3 protein: CASSLAITGYSNQPQHF
CDR3 DNA: TGTGCCAGCAGCTTAGCGATTACGGGATATAGCAATCAGCCCCAGCATTTT
V gene: TRBV7-9
D gene: NA
J gene: TRBJ1-5
clone size: NA

CDR3 protein: CASSLSVADDTDTQYF
CDR3 DNA: TGTGCCAGCAGTTTATCGGTAGCGGATGACACAGATACGCAGTATTTT
V gene: TRBV28
D gene: NA
J gene: TRBJ2-3
clone size: NA

CDR3 protein: CSVGTSGLPGETQYF
CDR3 DNA: TGCAGCGTGGGAACTAGCGGTCTTCCTGGAGAGACCCAGTACTTC
V gene: TRBV29-1
D gene: TRBD2
J gene: TRBJ2-5
clone size: once

CDR3 protein: CASSLGAGTSGSEQFF
CDR3 DNA: TGTGCTAGCAGCCTTGGTGCCGGGACTAGCGGGTCCGAGCAGTTCTTC
V gene: TRBV7-7
D gene: TRBD2
J gene: TRBJ2-1
clone size: NA

CDR3 protein: CASSHSGTGSYEQYF
CDR3 DNA: TGTGCCAGCAGTCACTCCGGGACAGGGTCGTACGAGCAGTACTTC
V gene: TRBV27
D gene: TRBD1
J gene: TRBJ2-7
clone size: NA

CDR3 protein: CASSASGAYEQYF
CDR3 DNA: TGTGCCAGTAGCGCTTCCGGGGCCTACGAGCAGTACTTC
V gene: TRBV19
D gene: NA
J gene: TRBJ2-7
clone size: NA

CDR3 protein: CASSPGTSGSFLEEQYF
CDR3 DNA: TGTGCCAGCAGCCCGGGGACTAGCGGGAGTTTCTTGGAAGAGCAGTACTTC
V gene: TRBV5-4
D gene: TRBD2
J gene: TRBJ2-7
clone size: NA

CDR3 protein: CASSLRSTSTDTQYF
CDR3 DNA: TGTGCCAGCAGCTTAAGGTCAACTAGCACAGATACGCAGTATTTT
V gene: TRBV7-2
D gene: NA
J gene: TRBJ2-3
clone size: NA

CDR3 protein: CASSTGISEYNEQFF
CDR3 DNA: TGTGCCAGCAGCACAGGCATATCGGAATACAATGAGCAGTTCTTC
V gene: TRBV9
D gene: NA
J gene: TRBJ2-1
clone size: few

CDR3 protein: CASSVGRDTDTQYF
CDR3 DNA: TGTGCCAGCAGCGTAGGGAGGGACACAGATACGCAGTATTTT
V gene: TRBV9
D gene: NA
J gene: TRBJ2-3
clone size: NA

CDR3 protein: CASSLGRMNTEAFF
CDR3 DNA: TGTGCCAGCAGCTTGGGGCGCATGAACACTGAAGCTTTCTTT
V gene: TRBV7-6
D gene: NA
J gene: TRBJ1-1
clone size: NA

CDR3 protein: CASSFSGMAETQYF
CDR3 DNA: TGTGCCAGCAGCTTTAGCGGGATGGCAGAGACCCAGTACTTC
V gene: TRBV7-3
D gene: TRBD2
J gene: TRBJ2-5
clone size: NA

CDR3 protein: CASRLNRGSNSPLHF
CDR3 DNA: TGTGCCAGCAGACTCAACAGGGGAAGTAATTCACCCCTCCACTTT
V gene: TRBV28
D gene: TRBD1
J gene: TRBJ1-6
clone size: once

CDR3 protein: CASNWVDRDDTDTQYF
CDR3 DNA: TGTGCCAGCAACTGGGTCGACAGGGATGACACAGATACGCAGTATTTT
V gene: TRBV7-9
D gene: TRBD1
J gene: TRBJ2-3
clone size: NA

CDR3 protein: CASSLARGSYEQYF
CDR3 DNA: TGTGCCAGCAGCTTAGCGAGGGGCTCCTACGAGCAGTACTTC
V gene: TRBV7-2
D gene: NA
J gene: TRBJ2-7
clone size: NA

CDR3 protein: CASSPRDGEYEQFF
CDR3 DNA: TGTGCCAGCTCACCGCGGGATGGTGAATATGAGCAGTTCTTC
V gene: TRBV18
D gene: NA
J gene: TRBJ2-1
clone size: NA

CDR3 protein: CASSPDNQETQYF
CDR3 DNA: TGTGCTAGCAGCCCCGACAACCAAGAGACCCAGTACTTC
V gene: TRBV7-7
D gene: NA
J gene: TRBJ2-5
clone size: NA

CDR3 protein: CASSLRERGEKLFF
CDR3 DNA: TGTGCCAGCAGCCTGCGGGAGAGGGGCGAAAAACTGTTTTTT
V gene: TRBV9
D gene: NA
J gene: TRBJ1-4
clone size: NA

CDR3 protein: CASSHGRSSSYEQYF
CDR3 DNA: TGCGCCAGCAGCCATGGTCGATCTAGCTCCTACGAGCAGTACTTC
V gene: TRBV4-3
D gene: NA
J gene: TRBJ2-7
clone size: NA

CDR3 protein: CASSQGRVGIVSNQPQHF
CDR3 DNA: TGTGCCAGCAGCCAAGGCAGGGTCGGAATAGTTAGCAATCAGCCCCAGCATTTT
V gene: TRBV14
D gene: NA
J gene: TRBJ1-5
clone size: NA

CDR3 protein: CAISEGLAGSTDTQYF
CDR3 DNA: TGTGCCATCAGTGAGGGACTAGCGGGAAGCACAGATACGCAGTATTTT
V gene: TRBV10-3
D gene: TRBD2
J gene: TRBJ2-3
clone size: NA

CDR3 protein: CASSRDSSNNEQFF
CDR3 DNA: TGCGCCAGCAGCCGGGACAGCTCTAACAATGAGCAGTTCTTC
V gene: TRBV10-1
D gene: TRBD1
J gene: TRBJ2-1
clone size: NA

CDR3 protein: CASSLTGTGVHEQYF
CDR3 DNA: TGTGCCAGCAGCCTGACCGGGACAGGGGTTCACGAGCAGTACTTC
V gene: TRBV7-8
D gene: TRBD1
J gene: TRBJ2-7
clone size: once

CDR3 protein: CASSLGASGTYNEQFF
CDR3 DNA: TGTGCCAGCAGCTTGGGGGCGAGCGGCACTTACAATGAGCAGTTCTTC
V gene: TRBV5-6
D gene: NA
J gene: TRBJ2-1
clone size: NA

CDR3 protein: CASSFGGVYEQYF
CDR3 DNA: TGTGCCAGCAGCTTTGGAGGTGTATACGAGCAGTACTTC
V gene: TRBV7-8
D gene: NA
J gene: TRBJ2-7
clone size: NA

CDR3 protein: CASSLVGGGEPQHF
CDR3 DNA: TGTGCCAGCAGCTTGGTAGGGGGCGGGGAGCCCCAGCATTTT
V gene: TRBV5-8
D gene: TRBD1
J gene: TRBJ1-5
clone size: NA

CDR3 protein: CSDVSGRVNNEQFF
CDR3 DNA: TGCAGCGATGTTAGCGGGAGGGTCAACAATGAGCAGTTCTTC
V gene: TRBV29-1
D gene: TRBD2
J gene: TRBJ2-1
clone size: once

CDR3 protein: CASSLSIGQGYGYTF
CDR3 DNA: TGTGCCAGCAGCTTATCGATAGGACAGGGGTATGGCTACACCTTC
V gene: TRBV7-6
D gene: TRBD1
J gene: TRBJ1-2
clone size: NA

CDR3 protein: CASSWGERVGAADTQYF
CDR3 DNA: TGCGCCAGCAGCTGGGGCGAGAGGGTGGGAGCGGCAGATACGCAGTATTTT
V gene: TRBV5-1
D gene: NA
J gene: TRBJ2-3
clone size: NA

CDR3 protein: CASSDSGYNNEQFF
CDR3 DNA: TGTGCCAGCAGTGATTCCGGGTACAACAATGAGCAGTTCTTC
V gene: TRBV25-1
D gene: NA
J gene: TRBJ2-1
clone size: NA